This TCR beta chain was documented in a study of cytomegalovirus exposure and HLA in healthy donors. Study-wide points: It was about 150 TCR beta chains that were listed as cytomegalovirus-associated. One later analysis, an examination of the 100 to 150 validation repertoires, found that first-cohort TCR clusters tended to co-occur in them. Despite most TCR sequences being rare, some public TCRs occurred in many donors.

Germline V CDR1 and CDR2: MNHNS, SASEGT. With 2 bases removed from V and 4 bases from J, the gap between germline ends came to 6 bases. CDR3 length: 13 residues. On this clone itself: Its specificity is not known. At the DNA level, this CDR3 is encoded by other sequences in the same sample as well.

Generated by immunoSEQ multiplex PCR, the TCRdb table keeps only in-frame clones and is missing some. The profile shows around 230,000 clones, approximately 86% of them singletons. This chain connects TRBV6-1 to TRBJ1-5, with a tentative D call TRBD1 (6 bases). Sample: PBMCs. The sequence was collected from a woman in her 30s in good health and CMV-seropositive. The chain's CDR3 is CASSEQGNQPQHF. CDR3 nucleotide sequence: TGTGCCAGCAGTGAACAGGGGAATCAGCCCCAGCATTTT.